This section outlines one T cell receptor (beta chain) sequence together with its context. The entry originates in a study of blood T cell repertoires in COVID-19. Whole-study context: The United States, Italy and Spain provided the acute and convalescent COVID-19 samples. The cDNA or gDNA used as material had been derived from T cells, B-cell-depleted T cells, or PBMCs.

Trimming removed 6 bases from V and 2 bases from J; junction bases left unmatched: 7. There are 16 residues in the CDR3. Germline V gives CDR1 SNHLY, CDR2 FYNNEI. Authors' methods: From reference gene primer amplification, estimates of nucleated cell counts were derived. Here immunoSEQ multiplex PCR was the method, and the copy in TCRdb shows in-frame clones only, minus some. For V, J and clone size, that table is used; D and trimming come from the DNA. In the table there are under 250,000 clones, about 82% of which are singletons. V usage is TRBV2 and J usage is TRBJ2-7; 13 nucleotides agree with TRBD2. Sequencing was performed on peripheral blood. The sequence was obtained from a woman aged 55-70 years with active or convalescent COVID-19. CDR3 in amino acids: CASSELAGGVAYEQYF. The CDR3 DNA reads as TGTGCCAGCAGCGAACTAGCGGGAGGGGTTGCCTACGAGCAGTACTTC.